One sample yielded the 18 T cell receptor beta chains listed below, sequenced in a study of shared clonotypes between healthy human individuals. The assay was immunoSEQ multiplex PCR, and TCRdb's table has in-frame clones only and misses some. The table includes millions of clones, around 94% detected once. Material for sequencing was naive CD4+ T cells sorted from blood. Subset meaning: CD45RA+ positively selected. The receptors were gathered from a man between 18 and 35 years old in good health.

V gene TRBV5-1 combines with J gene TRBJ2-1; D gene ambiguous. The CDR3 has 14 residues. CDR1 SGHRS and CDR2 YFSETQ come from the germline V gene. Trimming removed 8 bases at V and 0 bases at J, with 12 bases between. Here the CDR3 DNA reads TGCGCCAGTTGTTTGGCGGACTCCTACAATGAGCAGTTCTTC. This sequence encodes CASCLADSYNEQFF.

This sequence joins TRBV5-4 and TRBJ2-2; possibly TRBD1 for D (5 bases). V was cut by 1 base and J by 1 base, with 11 bases left in between. The CDR3 runs 16 residues. CDR1 and CDR2 (germline): SGHNT, YYREEE (reference sequence). CDR3: CASSLTGNLNTGELFF. The CDR3 region has the DNA TGTGCCAGCAGCTTGACAGGAAACCTGAACACCGGGGAGCTGTTTTTT.

This clone has only one observation. The rearrangement links TRBV7-9 to TRBJ2-5, with 7 bases matching TRBD2. CDR3 length: 16 residues. Germline lookup yields CDR1 SEHNR and CDR2 FQNEAQ (reference sequence). The J segment lost 10 bases and the V segment lost 1 base, leaving 15 bases of the junction unmatched. In nucleotides, the CDR3 is TGTGCCAGCAGCTTAGAGCCTAGCGGCTCCCCTAAGGGCCAGTACTTC. This translates into CASSLEPSGSPKGQYF.

The chain carries TRBV2 and TRBJ2-3; D is uncertain. There are 14 residues in the CDR3. CDR1 and CDR2 (germline): SNHLY, FYNNEI. The V end lost 4 bases, the J end lost 2 bases, and 10 bases lay between the germline ends. The CDR3 region has the DNA TGTGCCAGCAGTGTGGAGAGTTCCACAGATACGCAGTATTTT. Translating it yields CASSVESSTDTQYF.

This rearrangement joins TRBV19 to TRBJ2-2; TRBD2 agrees at 13 bases. The CDR3 has 16 amino acids. V shed 10 bases and J 1 base; nucleotides not matched to a gene: 6. Germline V CDR1 and CDR2: LNHDA, SQIVND (reference sequence). The CDR3 spells CATQLAGGLNTGELFF. The DNA of the CDR3 is TGTGCCACCCAACTAGCGGGGGGGTTGAACACCGGGGAGCTGTTTTTT.

The V call is TRBV7-2, the J call TRBJ1-4; 7 positions agree with TRBD1. The junction had 7 bases not matched to a gene; V was cut back by 5 bases and J by 7 bases. The CDR3 loop spans 14 amino acids. Germline CDR1 reads SGHTA; CDR2 reads FQGNSA. CDR3 DNA sequence: TGTGCCAGCAGCCCAGGGGGAAAGGGTGAAAAACTGTTTTTT. Translation: CASSPGGKGEKLFF.

The CDR3 region is CASSQGDSLNTGELFF. In nucleotides, the CDR3 is TGTGCCAGCAGCCAAGGGGACAGTTTGAACACCGGGGAGCTGTTTTTT. The chain carries TRBV28 and TRBJ2-2; 7 bases are a match to TRBD1. Germline assignment: CDR1 MDHEN and CDR2 SYDVKM. The junction had 8 bases not matched to a gene; V was cut back by 6 bases and J by 1 base. This CDR3 is 16 amino acids long.

The V call is TRBV5-4, the J call TRBJ2-1; perhaps D is TRBD1 or TRBD2 (5 bases each). V was clipped by 0 bases and J by 0 bases, with 13 bases between them. CDR1 and CDR2 from the germline V gene are SGHNT and YYREEE (reference sequence). The CDR3 is 17 amino acids. The CDR3 nucleotides read TGTGCCAGCAGCTTGGGCCCCGGGGACGTCTCCTACAATGAGCAGTTCTTC. Translation gives CASSLGPGDVSYNEQFF.

The CDR3 sequence is CASSDSERTRQYF. CDR3 bases: TGTGCCAGCAGTGACTCGGAACGGACTAGACAGTATTTT. The chain recombines TRBV6-4 with TRBJ2-3; 7 nucleotides agree with TRBD2. V shed 0 bases, J shed 12 bases, and the junction held 6 bases outside the gene matches. This CDR3 has 13 amino acids. Germline V CDR1 and CDR2: MRHNA, SNTAGT.

The chain combines TRBV4-3 with TRBJ2-7; D is unresolved. This CDR3 contains 13 residues. CDR1 and CDR2 (germline): LGHNA, YSLEER. V was pared by 4 bases and J by 4 bases, with 11 bases between. The CDR3 sequence: CASSRVKGYEQYF. The CDR3 nucleotides are TGCGCCAGCAGCCGAGTCAAGGGATACGAGCAGTACTTC.

This rearrangement joins TRBV14 to TRBJ1-3, with D perhaps TRBD1 (5 bases). The CDR3 contains 13 residues. The germline gives CDR1 SGHDN, CDR2 FVKESK. V lost 3 bases and J 6 bases, leaving 9 bases between the germline ends. In nucleotides, the CDR3 is TGTGCCAGCAGCCAGCCACAGGAAAACACCATATATTTT. Residues: CASSQPQENTIYF.

V usage is TRBV19 and J usage is TRBJ2-7; perhaps D is TRBD1 or TRBD2 (5 bases each). The CDR3 length is 15 residues. V gave up 5 bases and J gave up 0 bases, with 14 bases separating them. Germline-derived CDR1 and CDR2 are LNHDA and SQIVND (reference sequence). CDR3 sequence (DNA): TGTGCCAGTAGTTCTGGGGACCCAAGCTCCTACGAGCAGTACTTC. Translated, it gives CASSSGDPSSYEQYF.

The V call is TRBV18, the J call TRBJ2-5; D remains ambiguous. CDR3 size: 13 residues. Looked up from germline, CDR1 is KGHSH and CDR2 is LQKENI. V lost 2 bases to trimming and J lost 4 bases, with 8 bases between them. The CDR3 here is CASSPRRTETQYF. The CDR3 DNA reads as TGTGCCAGCTCACCAAGACGTACAGAGACCCAGTACTTC.

The rearrangement links TRBV18 to TRBJ2-1; D is perhaps TRBD1 or TRBD2 (6 bases each). The CDR3 is 16 amino acids. Germline V gene data show CDR1 as KGHSH and CDR2 as LQKENI. The V end was cut by 2 bases, the J end by 9 bases, with 20 bases between. CDR3 bases: TGTGCCAGCTCACCAATAGGGACAAGGGGGAGGAGTGAGCAGTTCTTC. Its protein is CASSPIGTRGRSEQFF.

This clone has just a few counts. Different DNA sequences within this sample yield the same CDR3. The chain recombines TRBV28 with TRBJ1-6; D is perhaps TRBD1 (5 bases). The CDR3 runs 11 residues. Trimming left V 6 bases short and J 9 bases short, with 6 bases between. Germline CDR1 MDHEN, CDR2 SYDVKM. CDR3 DNA sequence: TGTGCCAGCAGAGGGGTTTCACCCCTCCACTTT. Amino acid sequence: CASRGVSPLHF.

This clone showed up just a few times. The rearrangement joins TRBV29-1 to TRBJ2-2; D gene unclear. The CDR3 extends over 14 amino acids. The V gene lost 6 bases and the J gene lost 1 base, with 12 bases spanning the gap. Germline loops: CDR1 SQVTM, CDR2 ANQGSEA. CDR3: CSVDMTRNTGELFF. Here the CDR3 DNA reads TGCAGCGTGGATATGACCAGGAACACCGGGGAGCTGTTTTTT.

The chain employs TRBV6-5 and TRBJ1-6; D is undetermined. The length of the CDR3 is 14 residues. Trimming took off 2 bases at V and 5 bases at J, with 7 bases between the two ends. Germline-derived CDR1 and CDR2 are MNHEY and SVGAGI. The CDR3 DNA sequence: TGTGCCAGCAGTTACATCCCGAATAATTCACCCCTCCACTTT. It translates to CASSYIPNNSPLHF.

The chain is built from TRBV7-2 and TRBJ2-5; D is perhaps TRBD1 (6 bases). The CDR3 consists of 16 residues. The germline V gene has CDR1 SGHTA and CDR2 FQGNSA. Trimming removed 0 bases from V and 2 bases from J, with 13 bases in between. The CDR3 DNA follows: TGTGCCAGCAGCTTAGCGGACAGTAGGGGACAAGAGACCCAGTACTTC. This gives the protein CASSLADSRGQETQYF.